The entry below gives a single T cell receptor beta chain sequence along with its context. Its antigen is not known. The PCR employed 60 Vbeta primers together with 13 Jbeta primers. Original analysis: A follow-up analysis tallied 65 million to 80 million unique TCR beta chains, some 11 million shared. Assay: immunoSEQ multiplex PCR; the TCRdb copy retains only in-frame clones and omits some. That table is the source of V, J and clone size, and D and trimming were worked out from the DNA. The sample includes fewer than 150,000 clones, around 80% of them seen just once. The data stem from a study of cytomegalovirus exposure and HLA in healthy donors. Study outcomes and limitations: Later, TCR association rates were found to vary by HLA locus, highest for DRB1 and lowest for HLA-C. Data from an earlier analysis indicated that most TCR beta V segments were productive either about 90% or about 30% of the time.

This receptor was obtained from a man aged 40-49 years in good health and CMV-seropositive. Material: PBMCs.

The CDR3 bases are TGTGCCAGCAGCTCGGGACTAGCGGGGGCCTTCTACGAGCAGTACTTC. It specifies CASSSGLAGAFYEQYF. This chain links TRBV7-2 with TRBJ2-7; 14 bases fit TRBD2. The CDR3 length is 16 residues. Germline trimming cut 4 bases from V and 3 bases from J; bases unmatched to any gene: 5. Germline CDR1 and CDR2: SGHTA and FQGNSA.